The rows below give T cell receptor beta chains drawn from one sample of a study of blood T cell repertoires in COVID-19. Sequencing used immunoSEQ multiplex PCR; TCRdb keeps in-frame clones, though not all of them. The sample has 40,000 to 45,000 clones; approximately 71% are singletons. Material for sequencing was peripheral blood. The receptors derive from a man older than 75 with acute or convalescent COVID-19. Each CDR3 is given with its conserved first and last residue. Fields, in order: J gene, V gene, D gene, clone size, CDR3 DNA, CDR3 protein. The D gene is left open where the match is weak. For some rows the clone size is stated as once, few or many, or as a class when expanded; others skip it.

TRBJ1-4 | TRBV3-1/TRBV3-2 | NA | once | TGTGCCAGTCCCTCGGTAGCGCGCGGGGGTGAAAAACTGTTTTTT | CASPSVARGGEKLFF
TRBJ1-4 | TRBV11-3 | NA | NA | TGTGCCAGCAGCCGAGAGGGACTGGTTAATGAAAAACTGTTTTTT | CASSREGLVNEKLFF
TRBJ2-1 | TRBV24-1 | NA | NA | TGTGCCACCAGTGATACAGGGATGGAGTTCAATGAGCAGTTCTTC | CATSDTGMEFNEQFF
TRBJ2-3 | TRBV5-6 | NA | NA | TGTGCCAGCAGACCCCATGGGGGAGGTAGCACAGATACGCAGTATTTT | CASRPHGGGSTDTQYF
TRBJ2-1 | TRBV7-7 | NA | NA | TGTGCCAGCAGCTTAGAACCAGACAGTACTGAGCAGTTCTTC | CASSLEPDSTEQFF
TRBJ2-5 | TRBV5-6 | NA | few | TGTGCCAGCAGCCGGGTTGGTCTAGAGACCCAGTACTTC | CASSRVGLETQYF
TRBJ1-6 | TRBV19 | NA | few | TGTGCCAGTAGTATAGAAACTACAGGGAATTCACCCCTCCACTTT | CASSIETTGNSPLHF
TRBJ1-2 | TRBV25-1 | NA | few | TGTGCCAGCAGTGAATACAGGAATTGGAACTATGGCTACACCTTC | CASSEYRNWNYGYTF
TRBJ1-2 | TRBV28 | NA | NA | TGTGCCAGCAGTCTAACAGGGTCCTATGGCTACACCTTC | CASSLTGSYGYTF
TRBJ1-2 | TRBV19 | NA | NA | TGTGCCAGTAGTGAAGGGGTTTCCCATGGCTACACCTTC | CASSEGVSHGYTF
TRBJ1-1 | TRBV5-4 | NA | NA | TGTGCCAGCAGCCAGGATAGGAGCAGGGCGAACACTGAAGCTTTCTTT | CASSQDRSRANTEAFF
TRBJ1-4 | TRBV7-9 | TRBD1 | NA | TGTGCCAGCAGCCCCTCAGCGGCAGGGGGGTCCGAAAAACTGTTTTTT | CASSPSAAGGSEKLFF
TRBJ1-2 | TRBV9 | TRBD1 | NA | TGTGCCAGCAGCGCGGAGGGCAGGGGGGATGGCTACACCTTC | CASSAEGRGDGYTF
TRBJ1-6 | TRBV19 | TRBD1 | NA | TGTGCCAGTACAGCGGCAGGGGGGACCTATAATTCACCCCTCCACTTT | CASTAAGGTYNSPLHF
TRBJ2-3 | TRBV15 | NA | NA | TGTGCCACCAGCAGACCTGCCACTAGCACAGATACGCAGTATTTT | CATSRPATSTDTQYF
TRBJ2-7 | TRBV7-9 | NA | few | TGTGCCAGCAGCATCGGGTTTTACTACGAGCAGTACTTC | CASSIGFYYEQYF